Listed below are T cell receptor beta chains from one sample, sequenced in a study of shared clonotypes between healthy human individuals. The repertoire was sequenced with immunoSEQ multiplex PCR; TCRdb's copy has only in-frame clones and lacks some. Here the sample spans about 2.4 million clones, more than 85% being singletons. Sequenced: naive CD4+ T cells from PBMCs. These receptors were obtained from a man between 18 and 35 years old in good health. Some clones in this sample may be carry-over from other donors' samples. Both conserved end residues are part of each CDR3. A D gene is named only where the DNA matches it firmly. Expanded clones get a size class; other rows say once, few or many, or leave the size out.

d_call: .; clone_size: .; v_call: TRBV6-5; j_call: TRBJ2-3; cdr3_aa: CASTRQDSTDTQYF; cdr3_nt: TGTGCCAGCACTAGGCAGGACAGCACAGATACGCAGTATTTT
d_call: TRBD2; clone_size: .; v_call: TRBV7-3; j_call: TRBJ2-1; cdr3_aa: CASSLRFSSGKEYEQFF; cdr3_nt: TGTGCCAGCAGCTTAAGGTTTTCGAGCGGGAAGGAATATGAGCAGTTCTTC
d_call: TRBD1; clone_size: once; v_call: TRBV6-5; j_call: TRBJ1-5; cdr3_aa: CASSRDRLNQPQHF; cdr3_nt: TGTGCCAGCAGCCGGGACAGGTTAAATCAGCCCCAGCATTTT
d_call: .; clone_size: .; v_call: TRBV7-9; j_call: TRBJ2-1; cdr3_aa: CASSLGQNEQFF; cdr3_nt: TGTGCCAGCAGCTTAGGGCAGAATGAGCAGTTCTTC
d_call: .; clone_size: .; v_call: TRBV28; j_call: TRBJ2-7; cdr3_aa: CASSLGIHEQYF; cdr3_nt: TGTGCCAGCAGTTTGGGGATCCACGAGCAGTACTTC
d_call: TRBD1; clone_size: .; v_call: TRBV19; j_call: TRBJ1-2; cdr3_aa: CASSGMTGNPYGYTF; cdr3_nt: TGTGCCAGTAGTGGGATGACAGGGAACCCCTATGGCTACACCTTC
d_call: .; clone_size: .; v_call: TRBV7-8; j_call: TRBJ2-1; cdr3_aa: CASSQGAGVSYNEQFF; cdr3_nt: TGTGCCAGCAGCCAAGGGGCAGGGGTATCCTACAATGAGCAGTTCTTC
d_call: TRBD2; clone_size: .; v_call: TRBV11-2; j_call: TRBJ2-3; cdr3_aa: CASSPLAGASTDTQYF; cdr3_nt: TGTGCCAGCAGCCCACTAGCGGGAGCTAGCACAGATACGCAGTATTTT
d_call: .; clone_size: once; v_call: TRBV6-5; j_call: TRBJ2-5; cdr3_aa: CASSSRLFRGQETQYF; cdr3_nt: TGTGCCAGCAGTTCAAGACTCTTTAGGGGCCAAGAGACCCAGTACTTC
d_call: .; clone_size: .; v_call: TRBV30; j_call: TRBJ1-3; cdr3_aa: CAWSLGPLFSGNTIYF; cdr3_nt: TGTGCCTGGAGTCTAGGCCCTTTATTCTCTGGAAACACCATATATTTT
d_call: .; clone_size: .; v_call: TRBV19; j_call: TRBJ1-1; cdr3_aa: CASSIRQNTEAFF; cdr3_nt: TGTGCCAGTAGTATTAGACAGAACACTGAAGCTTTCTTT
d_call: .; clone_size: .; v_call: TRBV7-9; j_call: TRBJ2-5; cdr3_aa: CASSLVLPEKETQYF; cdr3_nt: TGTGCCAGCAGCTTAGTTCTGCCAGAGAAAGAGACCCAGTACTTC
d_call: .; clone_size: .; v_call: TRBV5-1; j_call: TRBJ2-7; cdr3_aa: CASSPGPASYEQYF; cdr3_nt: TGCGCCAGCAGCCCTGGACCGGCCTCCTACGAGCAGTACTTC
d_call: .; clone_size: .; v_call: TRBV7-9; j_call: TRBJ1-2; cdr3_aa: CASSPVGAGANYGYTF; cdr3_nt: TGTGCCAGCAGCCCTGTCGGGGCCGGGGCTAACTATGGCTACACCTTC
d_call: TRBD1; clone_size: .; v_call: TRBV5-8; j_call: TRBJ2-7; cdr3_aa: CATRQGLTTYEQYF; cdr3_nt: TGTGCCACCCGACAGGGCCTTACCACCTACGAGCAGTACTTC
d_call: .; clone_size: .; v_call: TRBV4-1; j_call: TRBJ2-3; cdr3_aa: CASSQAVPGRGTDTQYF; cdr3_nt: TGCGCCAGCAGCCAAGCCGTCCCTGGGCGGGGCACAGATACGCAGTATTTT
d_call: .; clone_size: .; v_call: TRBV28; j_call: TRBJ1-3; cdr3_aa: CASSWGNTIYF; cdr3_nt: TGTGCCAGCAGTTGGGGAAACACCATATATTTT
d_call: .; clone_size: .; v_call: TRBV29-1; j_call: TRBJ2-7; cdr3_aa: CSAVFSGYEQYF; cdr3_nt: TGCAGCGCCGTCTTCTCTGGCTACGAGCAGTACTTC
d_call: TRBD1; clone_size: .; v_call: TRBV11-1; j_call: TRBJ1-1; cdr3_aa: CASSHPWGTGLNTEAFF; cdr3_nt: TGTGCCAGCAGCCACCCGTGGGGGACAGGGCTGAACACTGAAGCTTTCTTT
d_call: TRBD2; clone_size: .; v_call: TRBV5-1; j_call: TRBJ2-1; cdr3_aa: CASSHGLAGGFYNEQFF; cdr3_nt: TGCGCCAGCAGCCACGGACTAGCGGGAGGGTTTTACAATGAGCAGTTCTTC
d_call: .; clone_size: .; v_call: TRBV5-1; j_call: TRBJ1-6; cdr3_aa: CASSREDNSPLHF; cdr3_nt: TGCGCCAGCAGCCGCGAAGATAATTCACCCCTCCACTTT
d_call: .; clone_size: .; v_call: TRBV21-1; j_call: TRBJ2-6; cdr3_aa: CASSPRGQGATRSGANVLTF; cdr3_nt: TGTGCCAGCAGCCCTAGGGGACAGGGGGCGACCCGCTCTGGGGCCAACGTCCTGACTTTC
d_call: .; clone_size: .; v_call: TRBV7-3; j_call: TRBJ2-5; cdr3_aa: CASSTGTAGTTQYF; cdr3_nt: TGTGCCAGCAGCACCGGGACAGCGGGCACAACCCAGTACTTC
d_call: TRBD1; clone_size: .; v_call: TRBV5-1; j_call: TRBJ2-5; cdr3_aa: CASSSQGAEETQYF; cdr3_nt: TGCGCCAGCAGCTCGCAGGGGGCGGAAGAGACCCAGTACTTC
d_call: TRBD2; clone_size: .; v_call: TRBV7-8; j_call: TRBJ2-7; cdr3_aa: CASRMIAGGRYEQYF; cdr3_nt: TGTGCCAGCAGGATGATAGCGGGAGGGAGGTACGAGCAGTACTTC
d_call: TRBD2; clone_size: .; v_call: TRBV6-5; j_call: TRBJ2-1; cdr3_aa: CASSRSGTSNEQFF; cdr3_nt: TGTGCCAGCAGTCGCTCCGGGACTAGCAATGAGCAGTTCTTC
d_call: TRBD1; clone_size: once; v_call: TRBV7-2; j_call: TRBJ2-7; cdr3_aa: CASSESRDRVDEQYF; cdr3_nt: TGTGCCAGCAGCGAATCCCGGGACAGGGTAGACGAGCAGTACTTC
d_call: .; clone_size: .; v_call: TRBV6-5; j_call: TRBJ2-5; cdr3_aa: CASSLKVVQGGTQYF; cdr3_nt: TGTGCCAGCAGCCTTAAAGTCGTGCAGGGAGGGACCCAGTACTTC
d_call: .; clone_size: .; v_call: TRBV6-5; j_call: TRBJ2-3; cdr3_aa: CASRNRGGGTQYF; cdr3_nt: TGTGCCAGCAGAAATAGAGGGGGAGGTACGCAGTATTTT
d_call: .; clone_size: .; v_call: TRBV7-8; j_call: TRBJ1-1; cdr3_aa: CASSLPRGSGGAEAFF; cdr3_nt: TGTGCCAGCAGCTTACCCAGAGGCTCGGGGGGCGCTGAAGCTTTCTTT
d_call: .; clone_size: .; v_call: TRBV29-1; j_call: TRBJ1-1; cdr3_aa: CSVGKTANTEAFF; cdr3_nt: TGCAGCGTTGGCAAGACTGCGAACACTGAAGCTTTCTTT
d_call: .; clone_size: .; v_call: TRBV19; j_call: TRBJ2-7; cdr3_aa: CASSSLQGAYEQYF; cdr3_nt: TGTGCCAGTAGTTCCCTCCAAGGGGCCTACGAGCAGTACTTC